The next 18 T cell receptor beta chains were all read from a single sample in a study of cytomegalovirus exposure and HLA in healthy donors. PCR primers comprised 60 Vbeta and 13 Jbeta primers. Sequenced by immunoSEQ multiplex PCR; TCRdb stores in-frame clones only, minus some. The sample carries roughly 240,000 clones, roughly 73% recorded once. The sequenced sample was PBMCs. The origin of the receptors is a boy younger than 18 in good health and CMV-seronegative.

J is TRBJ1-2 and V is TRBV5-6, with a weak D call TRBD1 (5 bases). The CDR3 sequence is 14 residues long. Germline values: CDR1 SGHDT, CDR2 YYEEEE. V gave up 0 bases and J gave up 2 bases, with 8 bases separating them. CDR3 DNA: TGTGCCAGCAGCTTGGCCGACAGAAACTATGGCTACACCTTC. It is translated as CASSLADRNYGYTF. Supplemented by reference TRBV5-6 and TRBJ1-2, the full variable domain reads DAGVTQSPTHLIKTRGQQVTLRCSPKSGHDTVSWYQQALGQGPQFIFQYYEEEERQRGNFPDRFSGHQFPNYSSELNVNALLLGDSALYLCASSLADRNYGYTFGSGTRLTVV.

The chain uses TRBV11-3 and TRBJ2-5, with 8 bases identical to TRBD1. Losses at the gene ends were 5 bases for V and 8 bases for J; bases not matched to a gene: 13. The CDR3 extends over 15 amino acids. The germline V gene encodes CDR1 SGHNT and CDR2 YENEEA. The CDR3, as DNA: TGTGCCAGCAGCCACCGGACAGGGCAAAGGAGAACCCAGTACTTC. Its protein is CASSHRTGQRRTQYF.

This clone has just a few counts. The V and J genes are TRBV4-2 and TRBJ1-6; 9 positions agree with TRBD1. Germline V gives CDR1 LGHNA, CDR2 YNFKEQ. With V trimmed by 4 bases and J by 10 bases, 8 bases remained unmatched. The CDR3 contains 15 residues. This CDR3 reads CASSLRTGEESPLHF. As DNA, the CDR3 is TGTGCCAGCAGCCTTAGGACAGGGGAAGAATCACCCCTCCACTTT.

This clone was detected a few times. The chain has TRBV9 and TRBJ2-3; 9 bases are a match to TRBD2. The CDR3 consists of 17 residues. J lost 1 base, V lost 4 bases, and 10 bases had no gene match. From germline, CDR1 is SGDLS and CDR2 YYNGEE. The DNA for the CDR3 is TGTGCCAGCAGCCCCCGACCTAGCGGGGCTGGCACAGATACGCAGTATTTT. Translated: CASSPRPSGAGTDTQYF.

The chain combines TRBV11-3 with TRBJ2-7, with 9 positions matching TRBD1. Germline assignment: CDR1 SGHNT and CDR2 YENEEA. Trimming at V came to 4 bases and at J to 7 bases, leaving 5 bases not matched to a gene. The CDR3 totals 13 residues. The CDR3 DNA is TGTGCCAGCAGCTGGACAGGGGCCTGGGAGCAGTACTTC. This encodes CASSWTGAWEQYF.

The chain couples TRBV2 to TRBJ1-2; no clear D. Per the germline V gene, CDR1 is SNHLY and CDR2 is FYNNEI. This CDR3 spans 13 amino acids. Trimming removed 3 bases from V and 8 bases from J, with 13 bases in between. This CDR3 is CASSENGRWGYTF. Here the CDR3 DNA reads TGTGCCAGCAGTGAGAACGGGAGGTGGGGCTACACCTTC. The complete variable domain, with remaining parts taken from reference TRBV2 and TRBJ1-2, reads EPEVTQTPSHQVTQMGQEVILRCVPISNHLYFYWYRQILGQKVEFLVSFYNNEISEKSEIFDDQFSVERPDGSNFTLKIRSTKLEDSAMYFCASSENGRWGYTFGSGTRLTVV.

The chain links TRBV28 to TRBJ2-3; D perhaps matches TRBD1 (5 bases). Germline V gene lookup returns CDR1 MDHEN and CDR2 SYDVKM. V was clipped by 8 bases and J by 0 bases, with 12 bases between them. CDR3 length equals 14 residues. The CDR3 protein is CASGLGLSTDTQYF. The CDR3 DNA sequence: TGTGCCAGCGGGTTGGGGCTTAGCACAGATACGCAGTATTTT.

The rearrangement uses TRBV6-5 and TRBJ2-3; D remains unclear. The CDR3 sequence is 11 residues long. The V end lost 6 bases, the J end lost 3 bases, and 4 bases lay between the germline ends. Germline assignment: CDR1 MNHEY and CDR2 SVGAGI. CDR3 amino acids: CASRTTDTQYF. CDR3 bases: TGTGCCAGCAGAACAACAGATACGCAGTATTTT.

The chain is built from TRBV30 and TRBJ1-1; perhaps TRBD1 as D (5 bases). V lost 4 bases and J 7 bases, leaving 13 bases between the germline ends. Germline V gene sequence: CDR1 GTSNPN, CDR2 SVGIG (reference sequence). The CDR3 consists of 12 residues. CDR3 in DNA: TGTGCCTGGATGGGGGGAGGAAATGAAGCTTTCTTT. Residues: CAWMGGGNEAFF.

A few counts support this clone. The V gene is TRBV10-3, the J gene TRBJ2-2; 10 bases agree with TRBD1. This CDR3 region has 15 residues. The trim removed 2 bases at V and 10 bases at J, leaving 7 bases unmatched. The germline gives CDR1 ENHRY, CDR2 SYGVKD. As DNA, the CDR3 is TGTGCCATCAGTGAGCACGGGACAGGGGTCGAGGAGCTGTTTTTT. Protein product: CAISEHGTGVEELFF.

The chain combines TRBV27 with TRBJ1-1; D unclear. The length of the CDR3 is 15 residues. V lost 0 bases and J lost 1, with 9 bases in between. The germline CDR1 and CDR2 sequences are MNHEY and SMNVEV (reference sequence). This CDR3 reads CASSLSAGSNTEAFF. The CDR3 nucleotides read TGTGCCAGCAGTTTATCCGCGGGATCGAACACTGAAGCTTTCTTT.

V and J are TRBV6-1 and TRBJ1-2, with D perhaps TRBD1 (6 bases). Per germline, CDR1 MNHNS and CDR2 SASEGT. This CDR3 has 15 residues. V shed 5 bases and J shed 0 bases, with 13 bases lying between them. The CDR3 here is CASSPRTVTNYGYTF. The CDR3 region has the DNA TGTGCCAGCAGTCCCCGGACAGTTACTAACTATGGCTACACCTTC.

The chain links TRBV19 to TRBJ2-3; 8 nucleotides match TRBD2. The CDR3 is 16 residues long. Germline values: CDR1 LNHDA, CDR2 SQIVND (reference sequence). The junction had 10 bases not matched to a gene; V was cut back by 4 bases and J by 4 bases. The CDR3 loop reads CASSRKGIGGADTQYF. As DNA, the CDR3 is TGTGCCAGTAGTAGAAAGGGAATCGGGGGGGCAGATACGCAGTATTTT.

This clone appeared a few times. The J gene is TRBJ1-2, the V gene TRBV29-1, with 7 bases that match TRBD1. Trimming took 5 bases from V and 1 from J; bases not matched to a gene: 7. The CDR3 is 14 residues long. The V gene's germline CDR1 is SQVTM and CDR2 ANQGSEA. This chain's CDR3 is CSVSVAGGNYGYTF. CDR3 in DNA: TGCAGCGTTTCCGTGGCAGGGGGTAACTATGGCTACACCTTC.

The CDR3 nucleotides are TGCGCCAGCAGCTCTCGGGACACCGGACCAAACATTCAGTACTTC. This codes for CASSSRDTGPNIQYF. The rearrangement joins TRBV4-1 to TRBJ2-4, with D perhaps matching TRBD1 (6 bases). Germline values: CDR1 MGHRA, CDR2 YSYEKL. The length of the CDR3 is 15 residues. Trimming left V 5 bases short and J 6 bases short, with 17 bases between.

This rearrangement joins TRBV20-1 to TRBJ1-4, with D uncertain. This CDR3 is 11 amino acids long. Germline V gene data show CDR1 as DFQATT and CDR2 as SNEGSKA (reference sequence). The CDR3 region is CSVLTNEKLFF. CDR3 DNA: TGCAGCGTACTAACTAATGAAAAACTGTTTTTT.

The chain recombines TRBV6-1 with TRBJ1-1; 7 bases line up with TRBD1. The CDR3 covers 15 residues. In germline, CDR1 is MNHNS, CDR2 SASEGT. J lost 0 bases, V lost 6 bases, and 7 bases had no gene match. The CDR3 sequence: CASSRQGLMNTEAFF. CDR3 nucleotides: TGTGCCAGCAGCCGACAGGGTTTGATGAACACTGAAGCTTTCTTT.

The genes are TRBV7-2 and TRBJ2-2; a possible D gene is TRBD1 (6 bases). The CDR3 covers 17 residues. Germline lookup yields CDR1 SGHTA and CDR2 FQGNSA. Trimming left V 5 bases short and J 4 bases short, with 20 bases between. For the CDR3, the DNA is TGTGCCAGCAGCCCCCAGTCCGGCAGGGGACGCACCGGGGAGCTGTTTTTT. Amino acids: CASSPQSGRGRTGELFF. Combining the CDR3 with reference TRBV7-2 and TRBJ2-2 gives the whole variable domain GAGVSQSPSNKVTEKGKDVELRCDPISGHTALYWYRQSLGQGLEFLIYFQGNSAPDKSGLPSDRFSAERTGGSVSTLTIQRTQQEDSAVYLCASSPQSGRGRTGELFFGEGSRLTVL.